The entry below gives a single T cell receptor beta chain sequence along with its context. The antigen it recognizes is unknown. No clone much larger than this one lies a single base away; base qualities are absent. TCRbeta CDR3 regions were amplified from genomic DNA by means of the immunoSEQ Assay, a bias-controlled multiplex PCR. Under the source paper's analysis protocol: The number of nucleated cells in each sample was estimated from the amplification of reference gene primers within the assay. Sequence reads were collapsed and filtered to measure the absolute abundance of every unique TCRbeta CDR3 rearrangement. Productive Simpson clonality was computed per sample as the square root of Simpson's diversity index over productive rearrangements. Drawn from immuneACCESS, this table holds only the in-frame rearrangements with V and J called that TCRdb kept. Clones are partly lost; checked studies trace under half to an unresolved V gene and leave the rest unexplained. The DNA gave D and trimming, while V, J and clone size come from that table. Within this sample are more than 100,000 clones, with about nine tenths of them counted one time only. Roughly 29% of the sample is held by the ten biggest clonotypes.

These data are taken from a study of blood T cell repertoires in COVID-19 (dated by TCRdb to 2020 to 2022). Study-level background: Samples from collaborators originated in the United States, Italy and Spain and spanned both the acute and convalescent phases of COVID-19. Where HLA class I and class II types were available, the types were taken from metadata supplied by the sample provider, not from assay-based typing. The repertoires were made available in a free public database intended to serve as a resource for research on the immune response to SARS-CoV-2. A de-identified subject ID, COVID-19 status, age in years and sex were almost always included in the sample metadata. The samples were drawn from the first 160 participants of the ongoing ImmuneRACE study and from some 1,300 subjects provided by 6 global collaborators. The prospective study material was composed of cDNA or gDNA derived from T cells, B-cell-depleted T cells, or PBMCs. Deeply sampled blood TCRbeta repertoires from subjects exposed to, actively infected with, or recovered from COVID-19 were included in the dataset.

What the authors observed across the whole study: How much clinical and demographic metadata was included differed by source and by participant, and the metadata was provided uncurated.

Whole blood was collected in K2EDTA tubes by collaborating institutions according to the institutions' own protocols. Collaborator samples were shipped for TCRbeta analysis as frozen whole blood, isolated PBMCs, or DNA extracted from either sample type. The receptor was isolated from a woman aged 70 to 79 with acute or convalescent COVID-19. Specimen: peripheral blood.

The CDR3 protein is CASSFADRYGYTF. Here is the DNA: TGTGCCAGCAGCTTCGCGGACAGATATGGCTACACCTTC. Recombination connected TRBV7-9 to TRBJ1-2, and TRBD1 may be the D gene, going by 6 matching bases. V gives up 3 bases and J gives up 5 bases, and the segment between their germline ends measures 10 bases. In the germline V gene (reference sequence), CDR1 corresponds to SEHNR and CDR2 to FQNEAQ. From cysteine to phenylalanine, the CDR3 is 13 amino acids long. Only the CDR3 portion is preserved as DNA: 39 bases, with reading frame beginning at the first base.